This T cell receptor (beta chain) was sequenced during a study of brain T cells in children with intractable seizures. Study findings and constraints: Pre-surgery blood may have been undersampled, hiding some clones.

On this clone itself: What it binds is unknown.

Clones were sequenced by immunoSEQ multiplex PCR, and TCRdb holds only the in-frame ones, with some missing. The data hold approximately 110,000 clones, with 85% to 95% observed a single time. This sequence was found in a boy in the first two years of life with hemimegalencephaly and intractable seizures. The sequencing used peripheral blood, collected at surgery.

The CDR3 DNA follows: TGTGCCAGCAGCTTGACAGTTTCGTCCTACGAGCAGTACTTC. Translation: CASSLTVSSYEQYF. The chain uses TRBV7-2 and TRBJ2-7, with D perhaps TRBD1 (5 bases). Trimming removed 3 bases from V and 1 base from J, with 10 bases in between. The CDR3 has 14 residues. From germline, CDR1 is SGHTA and CDR2 FQGNSA.